This T cell receptor beta chain is from a study of cytomegalovirus exposure and HLA in healthy donors. Study summary: Drawn from HLA-typed donors, tens of millions of unique TCRs were held in an early data release. Out of 398 genotyped donors, 81% belonged to the Caucasian-associated ancestry cluster. General observations from the study: An analysis was carried out later, and it reportedly showed fewer N-insertions in an Asian-associated ancestry cluster than the approximately 680-donor mean. In a later analysis, HLA-associated beta chains showed higher expansion and lower generation probabilities than comparable chains.

Primers included in the PCR were 60 Vbeta and 13 Jbeta primers. Some clones are missing from TCRdb's copy, which holds only in-frame ones; the method was immunoSEQ multiplex PCR. The table shows 110,000 to 150,000 clones, with roughly 80% occurring only once. J was trimmed by 3 bases and V by 2 bases; bases with no gene match: 4. The CDR3 is 15 residues long. CDR1 and CDR2 (germline): KGHSH, LQKENI. To note about this clone: Its antigen is currently unknown.

The chain has TRBV18 and TRBJ1-3; 7 bases agree with TRBD1. This receptor was identified in a middle-aged man in good health and CMV-seronegative. Sequencing used PBMCs. The CDR3 is CASSPDQGVGNTIYF. For the CDR3, the DNA is TGTGCCAGCTCACCAGACCAGGGGGTTGGAAACACCATATATTTT.